This entry lists 14 T cell receptor beta chains sequenced from one sample in a study of cytomegalovirus exposure and HLA in healthy donors. PCR employed 60 Vbeta and 13 Jbeta primers. Repertoires were generated with immunoSEQ multiplex PCR, while TCRdb's copy carries only in-frame clones and drops some. The sample lists some 180,000 clones, 73% occurring once. The sequencing sample was made of PBMCs. Every receptor here comes from a young woman in good health and CMV-seropositive.

This clone appeared a few times. V usage is TRBV19 and J usage is TRBJ2-5, with 12 bases that match TRBD2. The CDR3 runs to 17 residues. The germline gives CDR1 LNHDA, CDR2 SQIVND (reference sequence). With V trimmed by 6 bases and J by 5 bases, 13 bases remained unmatched. CDR3 region: CASSGPPLAGGLETQYF. The CDR3 DNA reads TGTGCCAGTAGCGGACCTCCCCTAGCGGGGGGGCTTGAGACCCAGTACTTC.

Only one count was recorded for this clone. This chain connects TRBV4-1 to TRBJ2-1; TRBD1 aligns across 10 bases. CDR1 and CDR2 (germline): MGHRA, YSYEKL. V dropped 0 bases and J dropped 12; count of bases not matched to a gene: 14. The CDR3 spans 17 residues. The CDR3 sequence is CASSQDSGQGVGSGQFF. CDR3 DNA sequence: TGCGCCAGCAGCCAAGATTCAGGACAGGGGGTGGGTAGCGGGCAGTTCTTC.

The rearrangement joins TRBV10-2 to TRBJ1-5; no reliable D call. From germline, CDR1 is WSHSY and CDR2 SAAADI. This CDR3 has 15 residues. The V and J ends lost 3 bases and 3 bases respectively, with 12 bases between them. CDR3 nucleotide sequence: TGCGCCAGCAGTGATCCCCGGAGAGACAATCAGCCCCAGCATTTT. It encodes CASSDPRRDNQPQHF.

The chain links TRBV9 to TRBJ2-1, with 12 bases matching TRBD2. V lost 4 bases, J lost 6 bases, and 5 bases stayed unmatched. The germline V gene encodes CDR1 SGDLS and CDR2 YYNGEE. The CDR3 spans 15 residues. CDR3 protein: CASSLASGGANEQFF. CDR3 bases: TGTGCCAGCAGCCTCGCTAGCGGGGGGGCCAATGAGCAGTTCTTC.

The genes are TRBV29-1 and TRBJ2-1; unclear D gene. V dropped 4 bases and J dropped 4 bases, with 8 bases sitting between them. This CDR3 contains 12 residues. CDR1 SQVTM and CDR2 ANQGSEA come from the germline V gene. CDR3 protein: CSVVKTYNEQFF. The DNA of the CDR3 is TGCAGCGTTGTTAAAACTTACAATGAGCAGTTCTTC.

V is TRBV13 and J is TRBJ2-1; perhaps TRBD1 as D (6 bases). Germline values: CDR1 PRHDT, CDR2 FYEKMQ (reference sequence). This CDR3 comprises 15 residues. Deletions cut 4 bases from V and 1 base from J, with 11 bases between. Written as DNA, the CDR3 is TGTGCCAGCAGCTCCGGGACAAATTCCTACAATGAGCAGTTCTTC. Translation gives CASSSGTNSYNEQFF.

The sample holds a few counts of this clone. The chain combines TRBV29-1 with TRBJ1-2; 11 bases line up with TRBD1. With 3 bases clipped from V and 4 bases from J, the junction kept 1 base outside the gene matches. CDR1 is SQVTM and CDR2 is ANQGSEA in the germline V gene. This CDR3 is built from 13 residues. CDR3 in amino acids: CSVEGTGGYGYTF. The CDR3 DNA follows: TGCAGCGTTGAGGGGACAGGGGGCTATGGCTACACCTTC.

The rearrangement joins TRBV19 to TRBJ2-7; 8 nucleotides match TRBD1. The germline V gene encodes CDR1 LNHDA and CDR2 SQIVND (reference sequence). The V segment lost 3 bases and the J segment 6 bases; nucleotides outside the gene matches: 4. This CDR3 contains 13 residues. CDR3: CASSITGTGEQYF. For the CDR3, the DNA is TGTGCCAGTAGTATCACCGGGACAGGCGAGCAGTACTTC.

The chain links TRBV18 to TRBJ2-3, with 9 bases matching TRBD2. Germline V gene data show CDR1 as KGHSH and CDR2 as LQKENI. The trim removed 2 bases at V and 6 bases at J, leaving 21 bases unmatched. CDR3 length equals 20 residues. The CDR3 DNA reads as TGTGCCAGCTCACCAGTTATTAGCGGGGGCATACCGCCCATTTCGGATACGCAGTATTTT. It yields the protein CASSPVISGGIPPISDTQYF.

This rearrangement joins TRBV18 to TRBJ1-1; D is possibly TRBD1 (5 bases). Germline CDR1 is KGHSH and CDR2 is LQKENI. The CDR3 is 12 residues long. V was clipped by 2 bases and J by 9 bases, with 10 bases between them. This chain's CDR3 is CASSPAGSKAFF. The CDR3 region has the DNA TGTGCCAGCTCACCAGCAGGGTCCAAAGCTTTCTTT.

The chain links TRBV9 to TRBJ2-5; 12 bases are a match to TRBD2. The trim removed 4 bases at V and 6 bases at J, leaving 7 bases unmatched. The V gene's germline CDR1 is SGDLS and CDR2 YYNGEE. The CDR3 length is 15 residues. The CDR3 spells CASSPRTSGVKTQYF. CDR3 in DNA: TGTGCCAGCAGCCCCCGGACTAGCGGGGTGAAGACCCAGTACTTC.

This clone appeared once. The genes are TRBV10-3 and TRBJ1-5; a possible D gene is TRBD1 (5 bases). Germline V gene sequence: CDR1 ENHRY, CDR2 SYGVKD. Trimming removed 10 bases from V and 1 base from J, with 20 bases in between. This CDR3 contains 16 residues. CDR3 in amino acids: CATAVGGVESNQPQHF. For the CDR3, the DNA is TGTGCCACTGCCGTCGGGGGGGTTGAGAGCAATCAGCCCCAGCATTTT.

This rearrangement joins TRBV29-1 to TRBJ2-2; a possible D gene is TRBD1 (6 bases). Germline V gene sequence: CDR1 SQVTM, CDR2 ANQGSEA. There are 14 residues in the CDR3. The ends were cut back, 2 bases at V and 4 bases at J, with 11 bases in the middle. The CDR3 spells CSVEYVGGTGELFF. The CDR3 nucleotides read TGCAGCGTTGAATATGTAGGGGGCACCGGGGAGCTGTTTTTT.

V and J are TRBV4-3 and TRBJ2-7; 8 bases align to TRBD1. The V gene's germline CDR1 is LGHNA and CDR2 YSLEER. The CDR3 totals 15 residues. With V trimmed by 2 bases and J by 0 bases, 3 bases remained unmatched. CDR3 coding DNA: TGCGCCAGCAGCCAAATACAGGGGGGCTCCTACGAGCAGTACTTC. The encoded protein is CASSQIQGGSYEQYF.